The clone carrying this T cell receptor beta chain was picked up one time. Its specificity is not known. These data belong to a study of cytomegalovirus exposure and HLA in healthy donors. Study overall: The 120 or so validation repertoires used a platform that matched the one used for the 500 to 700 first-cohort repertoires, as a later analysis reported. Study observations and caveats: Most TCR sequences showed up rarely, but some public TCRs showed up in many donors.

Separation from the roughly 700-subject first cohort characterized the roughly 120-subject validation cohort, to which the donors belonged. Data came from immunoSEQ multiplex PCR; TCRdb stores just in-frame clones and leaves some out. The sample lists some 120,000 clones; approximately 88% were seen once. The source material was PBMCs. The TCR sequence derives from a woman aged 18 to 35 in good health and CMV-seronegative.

Here the CDR3 DNA reads TGTGCCAGTAGTCCGGACAGGAACACCGGGGAGCTGTTTTTT. Translated: CASSPDRNTGELFF. This sequence joins TRBV19 and TRBJ2-2; tentatively, D is TRBD1 (6 bases). Germline V lookup: CDR1 LNHDA, CDR2 SQIVND (reference sequence). The CDR3 totals 14 residues. Trimming cost V 5 bases and J 1 base, with 8 bases left between them.